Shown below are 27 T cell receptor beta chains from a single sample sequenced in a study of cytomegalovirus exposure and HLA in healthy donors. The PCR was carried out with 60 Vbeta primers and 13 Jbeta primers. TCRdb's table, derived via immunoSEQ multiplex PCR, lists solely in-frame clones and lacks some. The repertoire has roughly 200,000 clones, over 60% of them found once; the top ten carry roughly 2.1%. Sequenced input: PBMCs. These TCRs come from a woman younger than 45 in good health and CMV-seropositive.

CDR3 DNA sequence: TGTGCCAGCAGTTACGTGGGGGGGTATAGCAATCAGCCCCAGCATTTT. This gives the protein CASSYVGGYSNQPQHF. V is TRBV6-6 and J is TRBJ1-5, with a weak D call TRBD1 (5 bases). The germline V gene has CDR1 MNHNY and CDR2 SVGAGI (reference sequence). V lost 2 bases and J lost 0, with 11 bases in between. The CDR3 is 16 residues long.

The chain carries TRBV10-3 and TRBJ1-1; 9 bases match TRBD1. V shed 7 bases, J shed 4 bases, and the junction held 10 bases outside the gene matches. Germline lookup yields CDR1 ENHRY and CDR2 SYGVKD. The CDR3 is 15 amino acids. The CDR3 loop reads CAITNQDRGGTEAFF. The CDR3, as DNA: TGTGCCATCACCAATCAAGACAGGGGGGGCACTGAAGCTTTCTTT.

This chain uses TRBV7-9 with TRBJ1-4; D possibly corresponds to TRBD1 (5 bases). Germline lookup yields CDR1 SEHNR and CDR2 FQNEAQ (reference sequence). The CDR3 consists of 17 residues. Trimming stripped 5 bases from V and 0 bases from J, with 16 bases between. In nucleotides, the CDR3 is TGTGCCAGCAGCAGCAGACAGATCTTTGCAACTAATGAAAAACTGTTTTTT. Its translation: CASSSRQIFATNEKLFF.

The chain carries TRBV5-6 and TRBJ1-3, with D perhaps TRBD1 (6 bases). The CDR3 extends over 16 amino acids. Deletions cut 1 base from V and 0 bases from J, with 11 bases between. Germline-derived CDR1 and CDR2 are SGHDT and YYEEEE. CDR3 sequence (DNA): TGTGCCAGCAGCTTGCGGGGACAAACCTCTGGAAACACCATATATTTT. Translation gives CASSLRGQTSGNTIYF.

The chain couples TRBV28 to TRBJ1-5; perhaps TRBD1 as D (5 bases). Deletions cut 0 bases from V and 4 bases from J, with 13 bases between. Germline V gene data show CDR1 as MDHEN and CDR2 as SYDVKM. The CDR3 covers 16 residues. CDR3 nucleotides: TGTGCCAGCAGTTTATGGTGGGAAGGGGCAAATCAGCCCCAGCATTTT. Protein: CASSLWWEGANQPQHF.

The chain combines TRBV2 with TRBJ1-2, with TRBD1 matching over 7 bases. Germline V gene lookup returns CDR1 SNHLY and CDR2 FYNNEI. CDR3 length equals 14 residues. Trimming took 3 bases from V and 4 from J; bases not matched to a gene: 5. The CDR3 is CASSDRGSSYGYTF. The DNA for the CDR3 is TGTGCCAGCAGTGACAGGGGGAGCAGCTATGGCTACACCTTC.

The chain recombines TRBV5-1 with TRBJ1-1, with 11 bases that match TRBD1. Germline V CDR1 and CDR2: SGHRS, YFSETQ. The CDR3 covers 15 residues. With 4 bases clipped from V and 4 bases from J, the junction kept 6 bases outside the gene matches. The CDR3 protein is CASSGGTGGSTEAFF. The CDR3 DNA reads TGCGCCAGCAGCGGCGGGACAGGGGGTTCCACTGAAGCTTTCTTT.

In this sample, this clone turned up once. The CDR3 region is CASSVASGSNYEQYF. DNA of the CDR3: TGTGCCAGCAGCGTAGCTAGCGGGAGTAACTACGAGCAGTACTTC. The rearrangement uses TRBV9 and TRBJ2-7, with 10 bases lining up with TRBD2. CDR1 is SGDLS, CDR2 YYNGEE, per germline. The CDR3 spans 15 residues. Trimming removed 0 bases from V and 3 bases from J; junction bases left unmatched: 3.

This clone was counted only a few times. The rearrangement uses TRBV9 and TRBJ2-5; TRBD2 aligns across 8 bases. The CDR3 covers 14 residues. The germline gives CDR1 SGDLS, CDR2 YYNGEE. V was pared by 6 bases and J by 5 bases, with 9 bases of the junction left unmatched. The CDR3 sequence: CASTGSGGMETQYF. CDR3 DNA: TGTGCCAGCACCGGAAGCGGGGGCATGGAGACCCAGTACTTC.

The CDR3 sequence: CASSSPPSGRSEQYF. DNA of the CDR3: TGTGCCAGCAGTTCACCTCCTAGCGGGAGAAGCGAGCAGTACTTC. The gene calls are TRBV28 and TRBJ2-7, with 10 bases matching TRBD2. The germline V gene encodes CDR1 MDHEN and CDR2 SYDVKM. With 4 bases clipped from V and 6 bases from J, the junction kept 9 bases outside the gene matches. The CDR3 sequence is 15 residues long.

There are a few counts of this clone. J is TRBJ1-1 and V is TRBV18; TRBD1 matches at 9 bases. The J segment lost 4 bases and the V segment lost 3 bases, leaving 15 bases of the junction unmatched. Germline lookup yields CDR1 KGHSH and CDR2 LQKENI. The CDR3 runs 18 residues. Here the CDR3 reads CASSPTSRDRAELTEAFF. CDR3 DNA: TGTGCCAGCTCACCCACGTCCCGGGACAGGGCTGAACTCACTGAAGCTTTCTTT. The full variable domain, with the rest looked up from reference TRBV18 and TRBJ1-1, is NAGVMQNPRHLVRRRGQEARLRCSPMKGHSHVYWYRQLPEEGLKFMVYLQKENIIDESGMPKERFSAEFPKEGPSILRIQQVVRGDSAAYFCASSPTSRDRAELTEAFFGQGTRLTVV.

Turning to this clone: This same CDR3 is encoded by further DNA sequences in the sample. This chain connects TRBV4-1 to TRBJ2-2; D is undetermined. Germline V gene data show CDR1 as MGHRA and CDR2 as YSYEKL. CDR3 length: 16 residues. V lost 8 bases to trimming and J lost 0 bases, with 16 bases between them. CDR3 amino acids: CASAANPPPNTGELFF. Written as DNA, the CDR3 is TGCGCCAGCGCCGCGAACCCCCCGCCGAACACCGGGGAGCTGTTTTTT.

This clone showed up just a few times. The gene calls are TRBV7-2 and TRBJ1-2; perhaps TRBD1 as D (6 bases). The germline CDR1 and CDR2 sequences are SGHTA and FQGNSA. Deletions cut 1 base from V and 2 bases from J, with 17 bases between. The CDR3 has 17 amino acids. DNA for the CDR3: TGTGCCAGCAGCTTAGATCCGAGCGGGGGGCGGAACTATGGCTACACCTTC. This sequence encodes CASSLDPSGGRNYGYTF.

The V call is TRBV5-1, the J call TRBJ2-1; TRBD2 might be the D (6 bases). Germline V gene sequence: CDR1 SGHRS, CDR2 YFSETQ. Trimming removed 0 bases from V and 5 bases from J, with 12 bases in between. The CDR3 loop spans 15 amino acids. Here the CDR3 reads CASSLAASANNEQFF. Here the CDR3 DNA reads TGCGCCAGCAGCTTGGCCGCTAGCGCCAACAATGAGCAGTTCTTC.

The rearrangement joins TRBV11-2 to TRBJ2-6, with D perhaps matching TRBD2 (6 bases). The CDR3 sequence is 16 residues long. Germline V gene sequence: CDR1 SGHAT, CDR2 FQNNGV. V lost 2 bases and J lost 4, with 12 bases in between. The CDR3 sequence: CASSLQGGRGANVLTF. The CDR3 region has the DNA TGTGCCAGCAGCTTACAGGGAGGAAGAGGGGCCAACGTCCTGACTTTC. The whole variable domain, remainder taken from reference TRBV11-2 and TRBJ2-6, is EAGVAQSPRYKIIEKRQSVAFWCNPISGHATLYWYQQILGQGPKLLIQFQNNGVVDDSQLPKDRFSAERLKGVDSTLKIQPAKLEDSAVYLCASSLQGGRGANVLTFGAGSRLTVL.

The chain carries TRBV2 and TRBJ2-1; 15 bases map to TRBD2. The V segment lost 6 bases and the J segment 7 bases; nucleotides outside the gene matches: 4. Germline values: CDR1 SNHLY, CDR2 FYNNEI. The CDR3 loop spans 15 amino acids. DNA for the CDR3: TGTGCCAGCAGGAGGGGGACTAGCGGGGGGAATGAGCAGTTCTTC. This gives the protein CASRRGTSGGNEQFF.

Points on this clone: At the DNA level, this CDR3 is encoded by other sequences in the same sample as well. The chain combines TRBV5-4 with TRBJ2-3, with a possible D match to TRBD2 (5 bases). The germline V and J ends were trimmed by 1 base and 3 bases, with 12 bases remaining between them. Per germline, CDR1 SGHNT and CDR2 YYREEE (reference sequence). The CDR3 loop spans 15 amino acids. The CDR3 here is CASSLSLAPTDTQYF. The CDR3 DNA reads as TGTGCCAGCAGCTTGTCTCTAGCTCCTACAGATACGCAGTATTTT.

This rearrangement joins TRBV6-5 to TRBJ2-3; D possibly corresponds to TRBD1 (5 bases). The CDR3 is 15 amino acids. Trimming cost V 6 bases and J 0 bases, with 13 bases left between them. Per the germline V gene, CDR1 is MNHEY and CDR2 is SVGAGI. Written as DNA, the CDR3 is TGTGCCAGCAGAAGACAGTCCCTGAGCACAGATACGCAGTATTTT. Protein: CASRRQSLSTDTQYF.

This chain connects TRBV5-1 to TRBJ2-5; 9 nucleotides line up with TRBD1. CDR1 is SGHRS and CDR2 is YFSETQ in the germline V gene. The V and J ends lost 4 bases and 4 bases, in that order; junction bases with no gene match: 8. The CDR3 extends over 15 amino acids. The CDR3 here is CASSAQGARSETQYF. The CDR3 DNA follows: TGCGCCAGCAGCGCACAGGGGGCGAGGTCAGAGACCCAGTACTTC.

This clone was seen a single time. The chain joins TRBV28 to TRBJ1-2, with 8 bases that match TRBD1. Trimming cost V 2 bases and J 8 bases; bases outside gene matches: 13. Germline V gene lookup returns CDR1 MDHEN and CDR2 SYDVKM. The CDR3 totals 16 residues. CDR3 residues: CASSLHSVGQGGGYTF. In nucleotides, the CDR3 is TGTGCCAGCAGTTTACACTCGGTAGGACAGGGAGGCGGCTACACCTTC.

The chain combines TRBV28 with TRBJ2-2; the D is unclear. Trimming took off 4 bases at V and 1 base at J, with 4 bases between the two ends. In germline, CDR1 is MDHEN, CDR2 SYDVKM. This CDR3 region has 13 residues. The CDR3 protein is CASSSMNTGELFF. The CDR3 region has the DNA TGTGCCAGCAGTTCCATGAACACCGGGGAGCTGTTTTTT.

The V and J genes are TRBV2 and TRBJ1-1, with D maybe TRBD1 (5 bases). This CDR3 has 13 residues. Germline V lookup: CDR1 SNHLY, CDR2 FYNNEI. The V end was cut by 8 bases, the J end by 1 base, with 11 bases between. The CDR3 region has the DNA TGTGCCAGCGGAGGGACGGGGAACACTGAAGCTTTCTTT. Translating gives CASGGTGNTEAFF. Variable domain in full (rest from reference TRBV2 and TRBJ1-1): EPEVTQTPSHQVTQMGQEVILRCVPISNHLYFYWYRQILGQKVEFLVSFYNNEISEKSEIFDDQFSVERPDGSNFTLKIRSTKLEDSAMYFCASGGTGNTEAFFGQGTRLTVV.

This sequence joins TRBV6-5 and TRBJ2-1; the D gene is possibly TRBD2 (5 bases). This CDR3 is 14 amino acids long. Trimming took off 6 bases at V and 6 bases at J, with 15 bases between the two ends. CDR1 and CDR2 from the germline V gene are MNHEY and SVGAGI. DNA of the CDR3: TGTGCCAGCAGCCGACCAGGACGGGGCAATGAGCAGTTCTTC. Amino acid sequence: CASSRPGRGNEQFF.

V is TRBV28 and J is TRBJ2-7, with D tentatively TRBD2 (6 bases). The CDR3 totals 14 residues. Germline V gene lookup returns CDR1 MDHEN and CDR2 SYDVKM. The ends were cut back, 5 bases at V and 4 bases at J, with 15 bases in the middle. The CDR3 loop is CASSGPTEGYEQYF. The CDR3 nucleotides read TGTGCCAGCAGTGGACCCACGGAGGGATACGAGCAGTACTTC. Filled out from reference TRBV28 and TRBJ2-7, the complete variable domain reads DVKVTQSSRYLVKRTGEKVFLECVQDMDHENMFWYRQDPGLGLRLIYFSYDVKMKEKGDIPEGYSVSREKKERFSLILESASTNQTSMYLCASSGPTEGYEQYFGPGTRLTVT.

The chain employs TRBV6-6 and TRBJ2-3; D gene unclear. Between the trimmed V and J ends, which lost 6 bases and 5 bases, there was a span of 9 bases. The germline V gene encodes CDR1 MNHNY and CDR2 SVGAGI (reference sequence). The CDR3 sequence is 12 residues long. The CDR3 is CASSPGGDTQYF. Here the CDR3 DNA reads TGTGCCAGCAGCCCCGGTGGAGATACGCAGTATTTT.

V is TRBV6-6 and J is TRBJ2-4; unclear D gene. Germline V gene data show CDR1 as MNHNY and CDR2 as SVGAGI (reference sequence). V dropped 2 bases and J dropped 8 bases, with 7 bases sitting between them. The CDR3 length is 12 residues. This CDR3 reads CASSYASDIQYF. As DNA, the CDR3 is TGTGCCAGCAGTTACGCATCGGACATTCAGTACTTC.

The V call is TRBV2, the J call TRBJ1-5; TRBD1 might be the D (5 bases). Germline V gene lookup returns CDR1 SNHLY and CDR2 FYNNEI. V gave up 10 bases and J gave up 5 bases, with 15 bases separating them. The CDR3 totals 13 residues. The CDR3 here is CAIGGSSDQPQHF. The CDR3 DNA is TGTGCCATCGGGGGGTCATCAGATCAGCCCCAGCATTTT.